This is a list of T cell receptor beta chains from one sample in a study of neurological immune-mediated disorders. Each CDR3 protein gets one entry after TCRdb re-called the 5' RACE reads with MiXCR. Counted here are 30,000 to 40,000 distinct CDR3 sequences, around 10% occurring once; the ten biggest clones make up about 4%. Specimen: PBMCs. All receptors derive from a man aged 60-69 years with HTLV-1-associated myelopathy (HAM/TSP). The CDR3 runs from the conserved cysteine through the conserved F or W. D genes are given only for firm matches. Clone size is given for some rows only: seen once, a few or many times, or a class if the clone is expanded.

clone_size d_call j_call v_call cdr3_aa cdr3_nt
many NA TRBJ2-5 TRBV5-1 CASSLYGTETQYF TGCGCCAGCAGCTTGTACGGTACGGAGACCCAGTACTTC
many NA TRBJ1-1 TRBV12-3/TRBV12-4 CASSPGTSAFF TGTGCCAGCAGTCCAGGGACGTCAGCTTTCTTT
many NA TRBJ2-5 TRBV5-1 CASSLQGRGETQYF TGCGCCAGCAGCTTACAGGGCCGGGGGGAGACCCAGTACTTC
many TRBD1 TRBJ2-7 TRBV14 CASSQTGGTVEQYF TGTGCCAGCAGCCAAACAGGGGGAACAGTCGAGCAGTACTTC
many NA TRBJ2-1 TRBV5-1 CASSAGSYNEQFF TGCGCCAGCAGCGCTGGGTCCTACAATGAGCAGTTCTTC
many TRBD1 TRBJ2-7 TRBV3-1 CASSRQTGLNEQYF TGTGCCAGCAGCCGCCAGACAGGGTTGAACGAGCAGTACTTC
many NA TRBJ1-1 TRBV20-1 CSARAGAQETEAFF TGCAGTGCTAGGGCCGGGGCCCAGGAGACTGAAGCTTTCTTT
many TRBD2 TRBJ2-5 TRBV5-1 CASSWATGTSVNKGQETQYF TGCGCCAGCAGCTGGGCGACCGGGACTAGCGTAAATAAGGGGCAAGAGACCCAGTACTTC
NA TRBD2 TRBJ2-1 TRBV7-8 CASSPGTSMANEQFF TGTGCCAGCAGCCCCGGGACTAGTATGGCCAATGAGCAGTTCTTC
NA TRBD2 TRBJ2-3 TRBV5-1 CASSTSGRSITYTDTQYF TGCGCCAGCAGTACTAGCGGGAGGTCTATTACTTACACAGATACGCAGTATTTT
many NA TRBJ1-5 TRBV15 CATAWSAGNQPQHF TGTGCCACCGCTTGGTCGGCCGGCAATCAGCCCCAGCATTTT
many TRBD2 TRBJ2-3 TRBV20-1 CSARGEGGYSTDTQYF TGCAGTGCTAGAGGGGAGGGCGGCTATAGCACAGATACGCAGTATTTT
many NA TRBJ1-2 TRBV5-1 CASSPRLEDYGYTF TGCGCCAGCAGCCCTCGGTTGGAAGACTATGGCTACACCTTC
many TRBD1 TRBJ2-1 TRBV5-1 CASSLPGTAPYNEQFF TGCGCCAGCAGCTTGCCCGGGACAGCACCTTACAATGAGCAGTTCTTC
many TRBD1 TRBJ2-3 TRBV3-1 CASSHAGTGAFGDTQYF TGTGCCAGCAGCCACGCCGGGACAGGGGCCTTTGGTGATACGCAGTATTTT
many NA TRBJ2-3 TRBV6-5 CASSYSSGFAPDTQYF TGTGCCAGCAGTTACTCTTCCGGGTTTGCCCCAGATACGCAGTATTTT
many NA TRBJ1-1 TRBV29-1 CSVVGVNTEAFF TGCAGCGTTGTGGGGGTGAACACTGAAGCTTTCTTT
NA NA TRBJ2-5 TRBV3-1 CVSNLPGVQETQYF TGTGTCAGCAACCTGCCGGGAGTCCAAGAGACCCAGTACTTC
many TRBD1 TRBJ2-5 TRBV4-2 CASSQWEGQGFQETQYF TGTGCCAGCAGCCAATGGGAAGGACAGGGATTCCAAGAGACCCAGTACTTC
many NA TRBJ2-1 TRBV21-1 CASRTKGSPTQDEQFF TGTGCCAGCCGAACCAAAGGTAGCCCTACCCAGGATGAGCAGTTCTTC
many TRBD2 TRBJ2-1 TRBV5-1 CASSLGAGGVNEQFF TGCGCCAGCAGCTTGGGAGCGGGAGGCGTCAATGAGCAGTTCTTC
many NA TRBJ1-3 TRBV14 CASSAKQSSGNTIYF TGTGCCAGCAGCGCTAAACAGTCCTCTGGAAACACCATATATTTT
many NA TRBJ2-2 TRBV20-1 CSAKSQGGQGGTGELFF TGCAGTGCCAAGAGCCAGGGGGGGCAGGGGGGTACCGGGGAGCTGTTTTTT
many TRBD1 TRBJ2-7 TRBV28 CASSSPGTANYEQYF TGTGCCAGCAGTTCCCCCGGGACAGCGAACTACGAGCAGTACTTC
many NA TRBJ2-3 TRBV20-1 CSASAQDTQYF TGCAGTGCTTCGGCCCAAGATACGCAGTATTTT
NA NA TRBJ2-1 TRBV9 CASRSLNGASRDNEQFF TGTGCCAGCAGATCTTTGAATGGGGCTAGCAGAGACAATGAGCAGTTCTTC
many TRBD1 TRBJ1-5 TRBV20-1 CSARGGTGTTLPQHF TGCAGTGCTAGAGGAGGGACAGGGACTACACTGCCCCAGCATTTT
NA NA TRBJ2-1 TRBV7-9 CASTPSGSQGSYNEQFF TGTGCCAGCACCCCCTCGGGTAGTCAGGGCTCCTACAATGAGCAGTTCTTC
many NA TRBJ1-2 TRBV24-1 CATSDLQGSYTF TGTGCCACCAGTGATTTGCAAGGTTCCTACACCTTC
many NA TRBJ1-6 TRBV4-2 CASSQEVKGGSPLHF TGTGCCAGCAGCCAAGAAGTCAAGGGTGGGTCACCCCTCCACTTT
many NA TRBJ2-7 TRBV11-1 CASSLARNPTGPRNEQYF TGTGCCAGCAGCTTAGCGCGGAACCCGACAGGTCCTCGGAACGAGCAGTACTTC
few NA TRBJ1-1 TRBV11-2 CASSLGETEAFF TGTGCCAGCAGCTTAGGGGAAACTGAAGCTTTCTTT
NA NA TRBJ2-7 TRBV5-5 CASSLAAIEQYF TGTGCCAGCAGCTTGGCGGCAATCGAGCAGTACTTC
many TRBD2 TRBJ2-1 TRBV7-2 CASSPGLAGGLNEQFF TGTGCCAGCAGCCCCGGACTAGCGGGAGGGTTAAATGAGCAGTTCTTC
many NA TRBJ2-2 TRBV7-9 CASSPISYGAGELFF TGTGCCAGCAGCCCCATCTCTTACGGGGCCGGGGAGCTGTTTTTT
NA TRBD2 TRBJ2-3 TRBV5-5 CASSLELAGGRTTQYF TGTGCCAGCAGCTTGGAACTAGCGGGAGGGCGGACTACGCAGTATTTT
few NA TRBJ2-7 TRBV19 CASSIGRASYEQYF TGTGCCAGTAGTATAGGCAGGGCATCCTACGAGCAGTACTTC
NA NA TRBJ2-1 TRBV11-2 CASSLDRGSGGNEQFF TGTGCCAGCAGCTTAGATCGCGGGTCGGGCGGCAATGAGCAGTTCTTC
many TRBD2 TRBJ2-1 TRBV20-1 CSAQSLAGAYNEQFF TGCAGTGCCCAATCCCTAGCGGGGGCCTACAATGAGCAGTTCTTC
many TRBD1 TRBJ2-5 TRBV28 CASSYAGQGGETQYF TGTGCCAGCAGTTACGCGGGACAGGGTGGGGAGACCCAGTACTTC
many TRBD2 TRBJ2-5 TRBV6-5 CASSSGTTHGGETQYF TGTGCCAGCAGTTCCGGGACTACCCATGGGGGAGAGACCCAGTACTTC
few NA TRBJ1-5 TRBV6-1 CASSEVSGNQPQHF TGTGCCAGCAGTGAAGTTTCTGGGAATCAGCCCCAGCATTTT
NA NA TRBJ1-1 TRBV5-6 CASSLPDMNTEAFF TGTGCCAGCAGCTTACCGGACATGAACACTGAAGCTTTCTTT
many NA TRBJ1-2 TRBV4-1 CASSQDGGAYNYGYTF TGCGCCAGCAGCCAAGATGGGGGTGCTTACAACTATGGCTACACCTTC
many TRBD2 TRBJ2-3 TRBV7-9 CASSQPGTSLRSTQYF TGTGCCAGCAGCCAACCCGGGACTAGCCTACGAAGTACGCAGTATTTT
many NA TRBJ1-1 TRBV11-1 CASRGGAATEAFF TGTGCCTCCAGAGGGGGGGCCGCCACTGAAGCTTTCTTT
many TRBD1 TRBJ1-6 TRBV12-3/TRBV12-4 CASSLGDSYSPLHF TGTGCCAGCAGTTTGGGGGACAGCTATTCACCCCTCCACTTT
NA NA TRBJ2-3 TRBV6-5 CASSYLGTGDTQYF TGTGCCAGCAGTTACCTAGGGACCGGGGATACGCAGTATTTT
NA TRBD2 TRBJ2-3 TRBV4-2 CASSQTGTSGNTQYF TGTGCCAGCAGCCAGACCGGGACTAGCGGGAATACGCAGTATTTT
many NA TRBJ2-7 TRBV7-8 CASSLGYGQVGSYEQYF TGTGCCAGCAGCTTAGGATATGGGCAGGTAGGGTCCTACGAGCAGTACTTC
many NA TRBJ2-3 TRBV29-1 CSVATGPDTQYF TGCAGCGTTGCAACAGGGCCAGATACGCAGTATTTT
many NA TRBJ1-5 TRBV6-6 CASSYTAASGINQPQHF TGTGCCAGCAGTTACACCGCCGCATCAGGGATCAATCAGCCCCAGCATTTT
many TRBD2 TRBJ2-7 TRBV2 CASSELAGGEQYF TGTGCCAGCAGTGAACTAGCGGGAGGCGAGCAGTACTTC
many TRBD2 TRBJ2-1 TRBV5-1 CASSPQAGVNNEQFF TGCGCCAGCAGCCCCCAGGCGGGAGTGAACAATGAGCAGTTCTTC
many TRBD1 TRBJ1-3 TRBV9 CASSATQGAGNTIYF TGTGCCAGCAGCGCGACACAGGGGGCTGGAAACACCATATATTTT